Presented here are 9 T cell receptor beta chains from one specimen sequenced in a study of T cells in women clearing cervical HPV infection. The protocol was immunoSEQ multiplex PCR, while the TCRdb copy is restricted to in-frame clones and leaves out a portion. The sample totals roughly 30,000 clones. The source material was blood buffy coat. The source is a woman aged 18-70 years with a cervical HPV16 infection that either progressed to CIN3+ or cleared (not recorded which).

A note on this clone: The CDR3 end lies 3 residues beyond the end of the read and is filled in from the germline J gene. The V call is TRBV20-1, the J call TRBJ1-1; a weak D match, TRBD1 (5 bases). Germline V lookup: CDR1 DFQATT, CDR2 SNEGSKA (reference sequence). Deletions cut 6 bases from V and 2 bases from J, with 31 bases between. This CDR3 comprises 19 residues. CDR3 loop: CSAPRAGVQGDFFNTEAFF. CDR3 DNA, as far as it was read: TGCAGTGCCCCCAGAGCGGGGGTCCAGGGTGATTTTTTTAACACTGAA.

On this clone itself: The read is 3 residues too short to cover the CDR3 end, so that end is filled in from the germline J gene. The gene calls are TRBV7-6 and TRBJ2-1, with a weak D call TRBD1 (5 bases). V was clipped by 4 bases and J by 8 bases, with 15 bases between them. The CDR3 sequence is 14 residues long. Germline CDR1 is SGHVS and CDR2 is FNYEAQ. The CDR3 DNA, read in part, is TGTGCCAGCAGCTCACCTAGTCAGGGCTATGAG. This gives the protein CASSSPSQGYE. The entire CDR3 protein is CASSSPSQGYEQFF. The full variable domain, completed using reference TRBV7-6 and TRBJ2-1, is GAGVSQSPRYKVTKRGQDVALRCDPISGHVSLYWYRQALGQGPEFLTYFNYEAQQDKSGLPNDRFSAERPEGSISTLTIQRTEQRDSAMYRCASSSPSQGYEQFFGPGTRLTVL.

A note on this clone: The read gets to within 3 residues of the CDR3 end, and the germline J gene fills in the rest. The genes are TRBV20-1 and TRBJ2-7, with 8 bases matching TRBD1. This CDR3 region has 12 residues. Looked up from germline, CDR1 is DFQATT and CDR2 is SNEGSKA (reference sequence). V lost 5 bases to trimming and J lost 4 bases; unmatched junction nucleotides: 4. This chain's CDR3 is CSAPGQAYEQYF. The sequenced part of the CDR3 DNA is TGCAGTGCTCCGGGACAGGCGTACGAG.

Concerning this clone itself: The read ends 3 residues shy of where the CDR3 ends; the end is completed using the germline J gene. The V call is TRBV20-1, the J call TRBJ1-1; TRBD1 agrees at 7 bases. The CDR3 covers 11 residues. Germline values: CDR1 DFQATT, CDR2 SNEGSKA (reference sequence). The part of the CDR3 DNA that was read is TGCAGTGCTGCCCCGACAGGGCAA. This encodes CSAAPTGQ. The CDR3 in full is CSAAPTGQAFF.

The CDR3 here is CASSVNTRGELFF. Partial CDR3 DNA: TGTGCCAGCAGTGTGAACACCCGCGGGGAG. The chain employs TRBV6-1 and TRBJ2-2; no definite D call. The read comes to an end 3 residues before the CDR3 does, leaving the germline J gene to fill in the end. The germline CDR1 and CDR2 sequences are MNHNS and SASEGT. The V end lost 4 bases, the J end lost 7 bases, and 10 bases lay between the germline ends. The length of the CDR3 is 13 residues.

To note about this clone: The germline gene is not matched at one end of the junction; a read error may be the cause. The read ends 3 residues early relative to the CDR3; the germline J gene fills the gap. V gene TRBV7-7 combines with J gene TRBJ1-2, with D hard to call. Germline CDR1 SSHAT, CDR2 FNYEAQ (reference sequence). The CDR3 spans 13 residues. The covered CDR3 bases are TGTGCTAGCAGCTTAGGGCGGGAAGCCGAC. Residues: CASSLGREAD. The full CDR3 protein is CASSLGREADYTF. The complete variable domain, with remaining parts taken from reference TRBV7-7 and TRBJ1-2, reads GAGVSQSPRYKVTKRGQDVTLRCDPISSHATLYWYQQALGQGPEFLTYFNYEAQPDKSGLPSDRFSAERPEGSISTLTIQRTEQRDSAMYRCASSLGREADYTFGSGTRLTVV.

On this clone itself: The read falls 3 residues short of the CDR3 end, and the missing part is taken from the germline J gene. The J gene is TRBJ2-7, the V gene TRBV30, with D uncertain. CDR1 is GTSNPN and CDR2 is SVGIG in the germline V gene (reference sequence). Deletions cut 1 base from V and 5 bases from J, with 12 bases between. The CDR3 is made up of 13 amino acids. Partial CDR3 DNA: TGTGCCTGGAGTGGTTACCCAGTACACGAG. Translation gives CAWSGYPVHE. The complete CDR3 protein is CAWSGYPVHEQYF.

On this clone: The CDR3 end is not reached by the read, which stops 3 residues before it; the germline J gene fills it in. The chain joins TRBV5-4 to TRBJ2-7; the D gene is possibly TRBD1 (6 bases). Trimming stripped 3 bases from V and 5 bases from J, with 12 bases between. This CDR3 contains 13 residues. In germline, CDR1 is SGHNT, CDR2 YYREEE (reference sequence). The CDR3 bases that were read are TGTGCCAGCAGCTCCGAACAGGGTGACGAG. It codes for CASSSEQGDE. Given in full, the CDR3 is CASSSEQGDEQYF.

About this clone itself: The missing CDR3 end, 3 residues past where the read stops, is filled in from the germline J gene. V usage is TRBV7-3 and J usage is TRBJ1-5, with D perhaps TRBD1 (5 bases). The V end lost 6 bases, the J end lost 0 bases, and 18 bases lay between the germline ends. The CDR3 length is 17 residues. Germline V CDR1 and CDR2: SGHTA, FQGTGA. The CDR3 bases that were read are TGTGCCAGCAGGCGAGGGGAGGCAAACTATAGCAATCAGCCC. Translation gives CASRRGEANYSNQP. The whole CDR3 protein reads CASRRGEANYSNQPQHF.